The 20 T cell receptor beta chains below come from one sample, sequenced in a study of blood T cell repertoires in COVID-19. Sequencing was performed with immunoSEQ multiplex PCR; in TCRdb, only in-frame clones are kept and a portion is missing. There are about 80,000 clones in the sample; approximately 88% occur only once, and under 7.5% lies in the top ten. The sequencing sample was made of peripheral blood. The source of these receptors is a woman of 80 years or more with acute or convalescent COVID-19.

The V and J genes are TRBV9 and TRBJ1-5; D is perhaps TRBD1 (6 bases). From germline, CDR1 is SGDLS and CDR2 YYNGEE. V lost 4 bases, J lost 2 bases, and 13 bases lay in between. This CDR3 contains 15 residues. The CDR3: CASSPTGRGNQPQHF. The DNA for the CDR3 is TGTGCCAGCAGCCCTACAGGGCGAGGCAATCAGCCCCAGCATTTT.

This chain joins TRBV29-1 and TRBJ1-1, with D hard to call. In germline, CDR1 is SQVTM, CDR2 ANQGSEA. Trimming removed 5 bases from V and 1 base from J, with 8 bases in between. The CDR3 spans 12 residues. Written as DNA, the CDR3 is TGCAGCGTTTCCCCGGGGAACACTGAAGCTTTCTTT. This sequence encodes CSVSPGNTEAFF.

This clone was seen more than once but under ten times. This chain joins TRBV7-2 and TRBJ2-2; 7 nucleotides match TRBD2. CDR3 length equals 17 residues. J was trimmed by 4 bases and V by 3 bases; bases with no gene match: 11. Germline V gene sequence: CDR1 SGHTA, CDR2 FQGNSA. This CDR3 is CASSFSSQRGSTGELFF. The CDR3 DNA reads TGTGCCAGCAGCTTCAGCTCCCAGCGGGGTAGCACCGGGGAGCTGTTTTTT.

The chain uses TRBV19 and TRBJ1-2; TRBD1 matches 9 bases. Germline assignment: CDR1 LNHDA and CDR2 SQIVND (reference sequence). V trimming: 6 bases; J trimming: 2 bases; junction bases outside the gene matches: 1. The CDR3 sequence is 13 residues long. In DNA form, the CDR3 reads TGTGCCAGTAGCACAGGGGGCAACTATGGCTACACCTTC. Translated: CASSTGGNYGYTF.

The genes are TRBV25-1 and TRBJ1-2; 8 positions agree with TRBD1. There are 15 residues in the CDR3. CDR1 and CDR2 (germline): MGHDK, SYGVNS. V lost 3 bases to trimming and J lost 7 bases; unmatched junction nucleotides: 10. Written as DNA, the CDR3 is TGTGCCAGCAGTGATTTGACTATTACAGGGGGTGGCTACACCTTC. It encodes CASSDLTITGGGYTF.

The gene calls are TRBV7-8 and TRBJ1-1; no definite D call. The V end lost 5 bases, the J end lost 5 bases, and 15 bases lay between the germline ends. CDR1 is SGHVS and CDR2 is FQNEAQ in the germline V gene. The CDR3 sequence is 14 residues long. In DNA form, the CDR3 reads TGTGCCAGCAGCCTCCTCTATGGGCCAACTGAAGCTTTCTTT. Residues: CASSLLYGPTEAFF. The variable domain in full, with the rest retrieved from reference TRBV7-8 and TRBJ1-1, is GAGVSQSPRYKVAKRGQDVALRCDPISGHVSLFWYQQALGQGPEFLTYFQNEAQLDKSGLPSDRFFAERPEGSVSTLKIQRTQQEDSAVYLCASSLLYGPTEAFFGQGTRLTVV.

The chain has TRBV19 and TRBJ1-1, with 10 nucleotides matching TRBD1. Germline lookup yields CDR1 LNHDA and CDR2 SQIVND (reference sequence). CDR3 size: 15 residues. V shed 6 bases, J shed 3 bases, and the junction held 7 bases outside the gene matches. The CDR3 loop reads CASSWDRGYDTEAFF. CDR3 coding DNA: TGTGCCAGTAGCTGGGACAGGGGTTATGACACTGAAGCTTTCTTT.

The chain couples TRBV7-9 to TRBJ1-3; 8 bases map to TRBD1. The CDR3 is 15 amino acids. V shed 5 bases and J 2 bases; nucleotides not matched to a gene: 5. Germline-derived CDR1 and CDR2 are SEHNR and FQNEAQ (reference sequence). CDR3 DNA: TGTGCCAGCAGCCCTATGACAGGGGCTGGAAACACCATATATTTT. This gives the protein CASSPMTGAGNTIYF.

The chain employs TRBV7-9 and TRBJ2-4; unclear D gene. The V gene's germline CDR1 is SEHNR and CDR2 FQNEAQ (reference sequence). Trimming shortened V by 2 bases and J by 8 bases, and 10 bases separated the two germline ends. This CDR3 is built from 13 residues. CDR3 in DNA: TGTGCCAGCAGCTTAACAGATATCTACATTCAGTACTTC. It yields the protein CASSLTDIYIQYF.

The rearrangement joins TRBV29-1 to TRBJ2-5; 11 bases align to TRBD1. The CDR3 totals 15 residues. V lost 4 bases to trimming and J lost 5 bases; unmatched junction nucleotides: 9. The germline gives CDR1 SQVTM, CDR2 ANQGSEA. The CDR3 sequence is CSVGLQDRGLETQYF. In nucleotides, the CDR3 is TGCAGCGTTGGCTTACAGGACAGGGGGCTGGAGACCCAGTACTTC. The complete variable domain, with remaining parts taken from reference TRBV29-1 and TRBJ2-5, reads SAVISQKPSRDICQRGTSLTIQCQVDSQVTMMFWYRQQPGQSLTLIATANQGSEATYESGFVIDKFPISRPNLTFSTLTVSNMSPEDSSIYLCSVGLQDRGLETQYFGPGTRLLVL.

The chain combines TRBV19 with TRBJ2-2, with a tentative D call TRBD2 (6 bases). This CDR3 is 15 amino acids long. Germline V gives CDR1 LNHDA, CDR2 SQIVND (reference sequence). V was pared by 8 bases and J by 0 bases, with 13 bases between. CDR3 region: CASLRRGANTGELFF. The CDR3 DNA is TGTGCCAGTTTAAGGCGGGGAGCGAACACCGGGGAGCTGTTTTTT. Based on the CDR3 plus reference TRBV19 and TRBJ2-2, the full variable domain is DGGITQSPKYLFRKEGQNVTLSCEQNLNHDAMYWYRQDPGQGLRLIYYSQIVNDFQKGDIAEGYSVSREKKESFPLTVTSAQKNPTAFYLCASLRRGANTGELFFGEGSRLTVL.

This clone has just one count. The chain couples TRBV28 to TRBJ1-1; D is ambiguous. The CDR3 contains 11 residues. Trimming shortened V by 7 bases and J by 3 bases, and 6 bases separated the two germline ends. Germline V CDR1 and CDR2: MDHEN, SYDVKM. CDR3 DNA: TGTGCCAGCAACTCCGACACTGAAGCTTTCTTT. Residues: CASNSDTEAFF. The whole variable domain, filled in from reference TRBV28 and TRBJ1-1, reads DVKVTQSSRYLVKRTGEKVFLECVQDMDHENMFWYRQDPGLGLRLIYFSYDVKMKEKGDIPEGYSVSREKKERFSLILESASTNQTSMYLCASNSDTEAFFGQGTRLTVV.

This chain joins TRBV14 and TRBJ2-5; 7 positions agree with TRBD1. Germline values: CDR1 SGHDN, CDR2 FVKESK. The ends lost 3 bases at V and 2 bases at J; junction bases unmatched: 3. The CDR3 sequence is 14 residues long. This chain's CDR3 is CASSQDRQQETQYF. CDR3 sequence (DNA): TGTGCCAGCAGCCAGGACAGGCAACAAGAGACCCAGTACTTC.

The J gene is TRBJ1-5, the V gene TRBV6-6; D is ambiguous. The CDR3 length is 15 residues. Germline lookup yields CDR1 MNHNY and CDR2 SVGAGI (reference sequence). The germline V and J ends were trimmed by 2 bases and 0 bases, with 8 bases remaining between them. The CDR3 DNA reads TGTGCCAGCAGTTACACGGAGGCTAGCAATCAGCCCCAGCATTTT. Translated: CASSYTEASNQPQHF.

The J gene is TRBJ2-4, the V gene TRBV19; D perhaps matches TRBD2 (5 bases). CDR3 length: 16 amino acids. The germline V gene encodes CDR1 LNHDA and CDR2 SQIVND (reference sequence). V was clipped by 3 bases and J by 2 bases, with 14 bases between them. The CDR3 DNA reads as TGTGCCAGTAGTATGGCTTTCCGGGGAACCAAAAACATTCAGTACTTC. Its protein product is CASSMAFRGTKNIQYF.

The rearrangement joins TRBV6-1 to TRBJ1-5; 8 bases match TRBD1. V lost 1 base and J lost 4; bases outside the gene matches: 9. CDR1 is MNHNS and CDR2 is SASEGT in the germline V gene. The CDR3 length is 17 residues. CDR3 coding DNA: TGTGCCAGCAGTGAAGGCCGGACAGGGAAGACAAATCAGCCCCAGCATTTT. This encodes CASSEGRTGKTNQPQHF.

This chain links TRBV4-2 with TRBJ1-1; TRBD1 might be the D (5 bases). V was pared by 4 bases and J by 7 bases, with 16 bases between. The CDR3 length is 14 residues. The germline gives CDR1 LGHNA, CDR2 YNFKEQ. CDR3 coding DNA: TGTGCCAGCAGCCCAGAACTGGGCAGGGATGAAGCTTTCTTT. As protein: CASSPELGRDEAFF.

This clone appeared a few times. V usage is TRBV12-5 and J usage is TRBJ2-3, with D tentatively TRBD2 (5 bases). The CDR3 has 12 amino acids. Germline assignment: CDR1 LGHNT and CDR2 FRNRAP. V gave up 4 bases and J gave up 7 bases, with 9 bases separating them. CDR3 residues: CASGYPGNTQYF. The CDR3 DNA sequence: TGTGCTAGTGGTTACCCGGGAAATACGCAGTATTTT.

The count of this clone is one. This sequence joins TRBV15 and TRBJ2-1, with a weak D call TRBD2 (7 bases). This CDR3 spans 14 amino acids. Trimming removed 0 bases from V and 9 bases from J, with 12 bases in between. CDR1 and CDR2 from the germline V gene are LNHNV and YYDKDF (reference sequence). The CDR3 sequence: CATSRDSGGREQFF. In DNA, the CDR3 is TGTGCCACCAGCAGAGATTCGGGGGGCCGTGAGCAGTTCTTC.

J is TRBJ2-6 and V is TRBV27; a weak D match, TRBD2 (6 bases). Trimming stripped 6 bases from V and 0 bases from J, with 15 bases between. The CDR3 totals 17 residues. Germline V CDR1 and CDR2: MNHEY, SMNVEV (reference sequence). DNA of the CDR3: TGTGCCAGCAGGGGCGGGGTGGGAAACTCTGGGGCCAACGTCCTGACTTTC. Its translation is CASRGGVGNSGANVLTF.